Each of the 27 T cell receptor beta chains below was sequenced from the same sample in a study of T-cell memory formation after mild COVID-19. TCRdb processed the 5' RACE reads anew with MiXCR; each CDR3 protein has one entry. The table includes 400,000 to 500,000 distinct CDR3 sequences, 24% detected once. Sequencing used PBMCs or a T cell subset sorted from them (not recorded which). These receptor sequences come from an adult woman who had mild COVID-19 (a few samples of this study predate the infection). Cell type and time point are not known.

This chain's CDR3 is CASSLVRRINSNYGYTF. The CDR3 coding sequence is TGTGCCAGCAGCTTGGTGAGACGGATAAATTCTAACTATGGCTACACCTTC. This chain uses TRBV12-3 or TRBV12-4 with TRBJ1-2; D gene uncertain. The CDR3 runs 17 residues. Trimming took off 6 bases at V and 0 bases at J, with 20 bases between the two ends.

The J gene is TRBJ2-1, the V gene TRBV4-3, with D perhaps TRBD2 (7 bases). V dropped 0 bases and J dropped 9 bases, with 21 bases sitting between them. The length of the CDR3 is 17 residues. The V gene's germline CDR1 is LGHNA and CDR2 YSLEER. The CDR3 sequence is CASSQDSGGPLLGEQFF. CDR3 sequence (DNA): TGCGCCAGCAGCCAAGATTCCGGGGGGCCACTGTTAGGTGAGCAGTTCTTC.

This clonotype was seen only a few times. CDR3 region: CASSLTMVAEYNEQFF. CDR3 nucleotide sequence: TGTGCCAGCAGCTTAACGATGGTAGCGGAGTACAATGAGCAGTTCTTC. The rearrangement links TRBV7-3 to TRBJ2-1; weak D call: TRBD2 (6 bases). This CDR3 spans 16 amino acids. Between the trimmed V and J ends, which lost 0 bases and 4 bases, there was a span of 13 bases. Germline V gene sequence: CDR1 SGHTA, CDR2 FQGTGA.

V and J are TRBV29-1 and TRBJ1-1; maybe TRBD1 (6 bases). From germline, CDR1 is SQVTM and CDR2 ANQGSEA. V dropped 4 bases and J dropped 3 bases, with 15 bases sitting between them. CDR3 length equals 14 residues. For the CDR3, the DNA is TGCAGCGTTGGACAGGAGGTTAGCCACACTGAAGCTTTCTTT. Its protein is CSVGQEVSHTEAFF.

This clonotype was detected a few times. V gene TRBV7-9 combines with J gene TRBJ2-1; D ambiguous. Per germline, CDR1 SEHNR and CDR2 FQNEAQ (reference sequence). The length of the CDR3 is 16 residues. V was shortened by 2 bases and J by 7 bases, with 18 bases between the two germline ends. CDR3 residues: CASSLPALPLRNEQFF. The CDR3 DNA reads TGTGCCAGCAGCTTACCGGCACTCCCTCTGAGGAATGAGCAGTTCTTC. The full variable domain, in which reference TRBV7-9 and TRBJ2-1 provide the parts outside the CDR3, is DTGVSQNPRHKITKRGQNVTFRCDPISEHNRLYWYRQTLGQGPEFLTYFQNEAQLEKSRLLSDRFSAERPKGSFSTLEIQRTEQGDSAMYLCASSLPALPLRNEQFFGPGTRLTVL.

The chain is built from TRBV18 and TRBJ2-7; D call uncertain. This CDR3 comprises 13 residues. V lost 6 bases, J lost 1 base, and 10 bases lay in between. Germline CDR1 reads KGHSH; CDR2 reads LQKENI. CDR3 bases: TGTGCCAGCTCGAGGCAGGAGTCCTACGAGCAGTACTTC. Its protein is CASSRQESYEQYF.

The chain joins TRBV14 to TRBJ1-5; D unclear. CDR3 length: 13 residues. Trimming took 1 base from V and 9 from J, leaving 10 bases between them. Germline V gene lookup returns CDR1 SGHDN and CDR2 FVKESK. In DNA form, the CDR3 reads TGTGCCAGCAGCCAAGTCCGTGAGGGGCCCCAGCATTTT. As protein: CASSQVREGPQHF.

The chain joins TRBV18 to TRBJ1-2; no clear D gene. V was trimmed by 4 bases and J by 3 bases, leaving 9 bases between them. The germline gives CDR1 KGHSH, CDR2 LQKENI. The CDR3 is 13 residues long. In DNA, the CDR3 is TGTGCCAGCTCACTACTAGATGACTATGGCTACACCTTC. Protein sequence: CASSLLDDYGYTF.

The chain is built from TRBV30 and TRBJ1-3; D unresolved. From germline, CDR1 is GTSNPN and CDR2 SVGIG (reference sequence). This CDR3 region has 14 residues. V lost 2 bases, J lost 4 bases, and 12 bases lay in between. This CDR3 is CAWSSDISGNTIYF. In DNA, the CDR3 is TGTGCCTGGAGTTCCGACATCTCGGGAAACACCATATATTTT.

V gene TRBV7-6 combines with J gene TRBJ1-2; maybe TRBD1 (5 bases). The length of the CDR3 is 12 residues. The V end was cut by 5 bases, the J end by 8 bases, with 12 bases between. CDR1 SGHVS and CDR2 FNYEAQ come from the germline V gene. The CDR3 spells CASSGPSGGYTF. The CDR3 DNA reads TGTGCCAGCAGCGGACCCTCAGGGGGCTACACCTTC.

The chain joins TRBV9 to TRBJ2-3; possible D gene TRBD1, 6 bases. Germline V lookup: CDR1 SGDLS, CDR2 YYNGEE. The length of the CDR3 is 14 residues. Trimming pared 1 base from V and 4 bases from J, leaving 10 bases between. The CDR3 loop is CASSVTGMADTQYF. For the CDR3, the DNA is TGTGCCAGCAGCGTAACAGGGATGGCAGATACGCAGTATTTT. Variable domain in full (rest from reference TRBV9 and TRBJ2-3): DSGVTQTPKHLITATGQRVTLRCSPRSGDLSVYWYQQSLDQGLQFLIQYYNGEERAKGNILERFSAQQFPDLHSELNLSSLELGDSALYFCASSVTGMADTQYFGPGTRLTVL.

The chain joins TRBV11-3 to TRBJ2-1, with 8 nucleotides matching TRBD2. V lost 1 base to trimming and J lost 9 bases; unmatched junction nucleotides: 8. The CDR3 runs to 15 residues. The germline V gene has CDR1 SGHNT and CDR2 YENEEA. The DNA of the CDR3 is TGTGCCAGCAGCTTAGTATCGAGCGGGGGCGGTGAGCAGTTCTTC. It codes for CASSLVSSGGGEQFF. Supplemented by reference TRBV11-3 and TRBJ2-1, the full variable domain reads EAGVVQSPRYKIIEKKQPVAFWCNPISGHNTLYWYLQNLGQGPELLIRYENEEAVDDSQLPKDRFSAERLKGVDSTLKIQPAELGDSAVYLCASSLVSSGGGEQFFGPGTRLTVL.

The rearrangement uses TRBV12-3 or TRBV12-4 and TRBJ2-5, with TRBD2 matching over 7 bases. The CDR3 runs 13 residues. V gave up 4 bases and J gave up 5 bases; unmatched junction bases: 4. The CDR3 spells CASSSGLVETQYF. The CDR3 DNA reads TGTGCCAGCAGTTCAGGACTAGTTGAGACCCAGTACTTC.

This clonotype was detected only a few times. The rearrangement uses TRBV27 and TRBJ2-2, with D uncertain. This CDR3 region has 13 residues. V lost 6 bases to trimming and J lost 3 bases, with 8 bases between them. Per germline, CDR1 MNHEY and CDR2 SMNVEV (reference sequence). CDR3 region: CASRRLDTGELFF. In DNA, the CDR3 is TGTGCCAGCAGACGGCTAGACACCGGGGAGCTGTTTTTT.

This rearrangement joins TRBV7-2 to TRBJ2-3; D is undetermined. This CDR3 comprises 15 residues. V was clipped by 4 bases and J by 2 bases, with 13 bases between them. Germline values: CDR1 SGHTA, CDR2 FQGNSA. The CDR3 DNA reads TGTGCCAGCAGCTGGATGCGCGATCCCACAGATACGCAGTATTTT. Encoded protein: CASSWMRDPTDTQYF.

This clonotype has more than one count but fewer than ten. V is TRBV20-1 and J is TRBJ1-1, with a tentative D call TRBD1 (6 bases). CDR1 is DFQATT, CDR2 SNEGSKA, per germline (reference sequence). This CDR3 is built from 17 residues. The germline V and J ends were trimmed by 1 base and 0 bases, with 18 bases remaining between them. This CDR3 reads CSARVGQGITMNTEAFF. In DNA, the CDR3 is TGCAGTGCTAGAGTGGGTCAGGGGATAACGATGAACACTGAAGCTTTCTTT.

The chain joins TRBV15 to TRBJ2-1, with D tentatively TRBD1 or TRBD2 (5 bases each). CDR3 length: 14 residues. Germline V lookup: CDR1 LNHNV, CDR2 YYDKDF (reference sequence). Trimming left V 0 bases short and J 8 bases short, with 11 bases between. CDR3 nucleotide sequence: TGTGCCACCAGCAGAGATTGGGGGAAGGATGAGCAGTTCTTC. Protein: CATSRDWGKDEQFF.

In this sample, this clonotype turned up a few times. V gene TRBV7-9 combines with J gene TRBJ2-6; possible D gene TRBD1, 7 bases. The CDR3 loop spans 16 amino acids. The V and J ends lost 2 bases and 2 bases respectively, with 10 bases between them. Germline V gene lookup returns CDR1 SEHNR and CDR2 FQNEAQ (reference sequence). The CDR3, as DNA: TGTGCCAGCAGCTTACCCAGGGGGGCTGGGGCCAACGTCCTGACTTTC. It encodes CASSLPRGAGANVLTF.

The genes are TRBV9 and TRBJ2-5, with 10 bases lining up with TRBD1. Germline trimming cut 2 bases from V and 5 bases from J; bases unmatched to any gene: 3. Germline loops: CDR1 SGDLS, CDR2 YYNGEE. This CDR3 is 14 amino acids long. Here the CDR3 DNA reads TGTGCCAGCAGCGTTGGACAGGGGGAGGAGACCCAGTACTTC. Its protein is CASSVGQGEETQYF. Full variable domain (outside the CDR3, taken from reference TRBV9 and TRBJ2-5): DSGVTQTPKHLITATGQRVTLRCSPRSGDLSVYWYQQSLDQGLQFLIQYYNGEERAKGNILERFSAQQFPDLHSELNLSSLELGDSALYFCASSVGQGEETQYFGPGTRLLVL.

V gene TRBV24-1 combines with J gene TRBJ2-4; TRBD2 agrees at 13 bases. The CDR3 runs 15 residues. The trim removed 4 bases at V and 11 bases at J, leaving 7 bases unmatched. Germline CDR1 reads KGHDR; CDR2 reads SFDVKD. The CDR3 here is CATSETGLAGDVQYF. DNA for the CDR3: TGTGCCACCAGTGAGACCGGACTAGCGGGAGATGTTCAGTACTTC.

This clonotype occurred a few times. V usage is TRBV11-2 and J usage is TRBJ2-1, with unresolved D. This CDR3 is built from 12 residues. Trimming shortened V by 5 bases and J by 7 bases, and 9 bases separated the two germline ends. Germline V gives CDR1 SGHAT, CDR2 FQNNGV. CDR3 protein: CASSLKRNEQFF. CDR3 nucleotide sequence: TGTGCCAGCAGCCTGAAGAGGAATGAGCAGTTCTTC.

This sequence joins TRBV21-1 and TRBJ2-7; TRBD2 reflects the table's D call only, with no check against the DNA. TRBV21-1 is a known pseudogene. The CDR3 contains 19 residues. The DNA of the CDR3 is TGTGCCAGCAGCGGTCACCGAGCCCCGCCAGAACAGAGCTCCTACGAGCAGTACTTC. Encoded protein: CASSGHRAPPEQSSYEQYF.

The chain combines TRBV7-9 with TRBJ1-5; tentatively, D is TRBD1 (6 bases). V gave up 3 bases and J gave up 2 bases, with 11 bases separating them. This CDR3 comprises 15 residues. Germline CDR1 is SEHNR and CDR2 is FQNEAQ (reference sequence). The CDR3 reads CASSFRGPGNQPQHF. The CDR3 nucleotides read TGTGCCAGCAGCTTCCGGGGGCCGGGCAATCAGCCCCAGCATTTT. The full variable domain, completed using reference TRBV7-9 and TRBJ1-5, is DTGVSQNPRHKITKRGQNVTFRCDPISEHNRLYWYRQTLGQGPEFLTYFQNEAQLEKSRLLSDRFSAERPKGSFSTLEIQRTEQGDSAMYLCASSFRGPGNQPQHFGDGTRLSIL.

There are many counts of this clonotype. The chain is built from TRBV5-6 and TRBJ2-7, with 8 nucleotides matching TRBD2. Trimming at V came to 0 bases and at J to 5 bases, leaving 13 bases not matched to a gene. There are 17 residues in the CDR3. Per the germline V gene, CDR1 is SGHDT and CDR2 is YYEEEE. The CDR3 nucleotides are TGTGCCAGCAGCTTGGATGGTAGCGGGGTGTCGTGGAACGAGCAGTACTTC. It is translated as CASSLDGSGVSWNEQYF.

The chain carries TRBV6-5 and TRBJ2-3; 7 bases align to TRBD1. The germline gives CDR1 MNHEY, CDR2 SVGAGI. The CDR3 is 16 amino acids. The trim removed 3 bases at V and 9 bases at J, leaving 15 bases unmatched. The CDR3 nucleotides read TGTGCCAGCAGTTATTCTACCGGACAGGCCGATCGGACGCAGTATTTT. It yields the protein CASSYSTGQADRTQYF.

The chain employs TRBV9 and TRBJ2-7; perhaps TRBD1 as D (5 bases). Trimming took off 3 bases at V and 5 bases at J, with 15 bases between the two ends. This CDR3 has 14 amino acids. Germline V gene data show CDR1 as SGDLS and CDR2 as YYNGEE. In DNA form, the CDR3 reads TGTGCCAGCAGCGCCTCAGGGCACGGCGACGAGCAGTACTTC. This encodes CASSASGHGDEQYF.

The V call is TRBV2, the J call TRBJ1-1; a weak D match, TRBD1 (5 bases). Germline CDR1 is SNHLY and CDR2 is FYNNEI. The CDR3 contains 15 residues. The ends were cut back, 2 bases at V and 5 bases at J, with 15 bases in the middle. This CDR3 is CASSERPGSGTEAFF. The CDR3 DNA follows: TGTGCCAGCAGTGAAAGGCCAGGGTCGGGGACTGAAGCTTTCTTT.